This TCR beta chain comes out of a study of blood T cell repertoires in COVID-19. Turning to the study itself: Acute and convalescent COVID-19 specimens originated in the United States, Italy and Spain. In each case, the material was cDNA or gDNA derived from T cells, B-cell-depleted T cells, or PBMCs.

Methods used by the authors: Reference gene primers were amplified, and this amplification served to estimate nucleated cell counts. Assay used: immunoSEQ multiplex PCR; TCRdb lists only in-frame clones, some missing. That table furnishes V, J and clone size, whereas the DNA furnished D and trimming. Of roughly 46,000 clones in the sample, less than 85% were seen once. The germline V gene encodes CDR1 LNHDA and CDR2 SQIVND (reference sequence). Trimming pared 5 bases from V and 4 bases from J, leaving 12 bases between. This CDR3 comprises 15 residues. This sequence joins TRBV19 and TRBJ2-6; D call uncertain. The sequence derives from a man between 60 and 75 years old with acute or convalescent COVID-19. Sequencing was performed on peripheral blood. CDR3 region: CASSSTGLGANVLTF. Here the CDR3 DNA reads TGTGCCAGTAGTTCTACCGGTTTGGGGGCCAACGTCCTGACTTTC.